This T cell receptor (beta chain) originates from a study of blood T cell repertoires in COVID-19. Study details: T cells, B-cell-depleted T cells, or PBMCs supplied cDNA or gDNA.

This table comes from immunoSEQ multiplex PCR, and its TCRdb copy is limited to in-frame clones, with some not included. This table holds about 170,000 clones, roughly 88% found once. The Seattle site enrolled patients during active infection and followed them longitudinally. The source of this sequence is a man in his late teens or twenties with COVID-19, enrolled during active disease. The source material was peripheral blood.

The CDR3 DNA follows: TGTGCCTGGAGTACCGGGTCCTATGGCTACACCTTC. Its translation is CAWSTGSYGYTF. V is TRBV30 and J is TRBJ1-2; D is ambiguous. Looked up from germline, CDR1 is GTSNPN and CDR2 is SVGIG (reference sequence). With 2 bases removed from V and 4 bases from J, the gap between germline ends came to 8 bases. The CDR3 has 12 residues.